This T cell receptor (beta chain) was sequenced in a study of OX40 agonist ivuxolimab in advanced cancers. Study context: The drug used for patients, ivuxolimab, was an agonistic anti-OX40 (CD134) antibody. Eligibility rules accepted prior anti-PD-1, anti-PD-L1 or anti-CTLA-4 therapy, and 30% to 40% had some.

Sequencing used immunoSEQ multiplex PCR; TCRdb keeps in-frame clones, though not all of them. Here the sample spans over 65,000 clones, about 80% being singletons. The CDR3 sequence is 17 residues long. The ends lost 4 bases at V and 5 bases at J; junction bases unmatched: 10. CDR1 and CDR2 (germline): SGHVS, FQNEAQ. This specimen consisted of CD4+ or CD8+ T cells sorted from blood, obtained in a trial of the OX40 agonist ivuxolimab. The receptor was derived from an adult with an advanced solid tumor such as melanoma, head and neck, liver or kidney cancer. The chain is built from TRBV7-8 and TRBJ2-1, with 11 nucleotides matching TRBD2. The CDR3 is CASSSGLAAVGNNEQFF. The CDR3 DNA is TGTGCCAGCAGCTCGGGACTAGCGGCAGTCGGCAACAATGAGCAGTTCTTC.